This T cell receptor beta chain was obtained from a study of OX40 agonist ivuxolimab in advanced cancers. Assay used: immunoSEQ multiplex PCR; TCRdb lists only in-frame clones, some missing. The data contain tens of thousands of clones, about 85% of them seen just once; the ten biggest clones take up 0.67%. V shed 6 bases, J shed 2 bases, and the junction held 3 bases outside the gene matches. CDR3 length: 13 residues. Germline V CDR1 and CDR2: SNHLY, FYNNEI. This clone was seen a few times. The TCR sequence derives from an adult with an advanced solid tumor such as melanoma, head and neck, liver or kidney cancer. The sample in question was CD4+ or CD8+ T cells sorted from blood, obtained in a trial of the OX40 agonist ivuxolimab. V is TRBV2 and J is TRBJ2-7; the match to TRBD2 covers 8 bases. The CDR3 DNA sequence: TGTGCCAGCAGGGCGGGAGGAGCCTACGAGCAGTACTTC. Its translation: CASRAGGAYEQYF.